This T cell receptor (beta chain) was profiled in a study of CD8+CD57+ T cells in acquired aplastic anemia. This CDR3 is built from 15 residues. Germline CDR1 and CDR2: SNHLY and FYNNEI. Trimming removed 3 bases at V and 2 bases at J, with 11 bases between. The study profiled TCR beta VDJ and CDR3 using genomic DNA as template. One entry per CDR3 protein, called by TCRdb with MiXCR from the reads. In the table there are about 160,000 distinct CDR3 sequences, roughly 48% of which are singletons. V is TRBV2 and J is TRBJ1-3, with D possibly TRBD1 on 5 matching bases. The origin of this receptor is a human donor in good health. The source material was sorted CD4+, CD8+, or CD8+CD57+ T cells (not recorded which) from PBMCs. Here the CDR3 DNA reads TGTGCCAGCAGTGAGCGGGGGAGTGCTGGAAACACCATATATTTT. It is translated as CASSERGSAGNTIYF.